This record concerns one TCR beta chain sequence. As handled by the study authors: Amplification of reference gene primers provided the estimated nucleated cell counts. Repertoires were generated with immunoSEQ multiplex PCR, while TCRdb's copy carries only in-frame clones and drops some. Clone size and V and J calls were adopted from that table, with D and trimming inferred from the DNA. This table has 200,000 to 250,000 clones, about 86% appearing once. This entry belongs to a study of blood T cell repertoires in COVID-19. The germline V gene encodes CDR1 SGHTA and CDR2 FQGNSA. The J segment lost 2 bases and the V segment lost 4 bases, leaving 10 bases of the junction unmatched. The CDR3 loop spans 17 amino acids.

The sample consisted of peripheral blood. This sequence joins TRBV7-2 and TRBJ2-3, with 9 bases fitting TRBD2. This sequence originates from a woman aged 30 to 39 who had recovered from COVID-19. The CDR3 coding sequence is TGTGCCAGCAGCTCCTCCGGGACTAGCTTGGTCACAGATACGCAGTATTTT. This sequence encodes CASSSSGTSLVTDTQYF.